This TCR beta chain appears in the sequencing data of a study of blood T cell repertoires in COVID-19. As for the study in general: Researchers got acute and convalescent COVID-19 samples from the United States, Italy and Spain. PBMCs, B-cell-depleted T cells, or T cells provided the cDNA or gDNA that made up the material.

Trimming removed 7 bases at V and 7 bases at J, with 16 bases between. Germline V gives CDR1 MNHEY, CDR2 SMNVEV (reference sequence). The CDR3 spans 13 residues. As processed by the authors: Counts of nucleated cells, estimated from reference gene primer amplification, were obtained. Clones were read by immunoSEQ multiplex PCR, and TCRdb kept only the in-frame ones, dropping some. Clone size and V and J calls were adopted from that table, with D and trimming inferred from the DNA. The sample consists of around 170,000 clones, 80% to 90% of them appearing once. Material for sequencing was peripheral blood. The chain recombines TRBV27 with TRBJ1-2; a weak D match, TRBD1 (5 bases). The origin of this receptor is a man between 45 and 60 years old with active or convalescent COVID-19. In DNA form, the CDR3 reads TGTGCCAGCACCCCCAGTGGGGGGAGTGGCTACACCTTC. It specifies CASTPSGGSGYTF.